Below, 17 T cell receptor beta chains from the same sample are listed, as sequenced in a study of blood T cell repertoires in COVID-19. Assay used: immunoSEQ multiplex PCR; TCRdb lists only in-frame clones, some missing. The table lists about 220,000 clones, 70% to 85% of them singletons. Sequencing used peripheral blood. Source of these receptors: a man aged 45-65 years with active or convalescent COVID-19.

This clone was observed a single time. The V gene is TRBV5-1, the J gene TRBJ2-1; D may be TRBD1 (6 bases). The CDR3 is 16 amino acids. Germline CDR1 SGHRS, CDR2 YFSETQ. Trimming took off 0 bases at V and 1 base at J, with 11 bases between the two ends. The CDR3 coding sequence is TGCGCCAGCAGCTTGGTAGGGGGAGAGTCCTACAATGAGCAGTTCTTC. Translation: CASSLVGGESYNEQFF.

The chain has TRBV6-5 and TRBJ2-2; tentative D call: TRBD1 (6 bases). Germline assignment: CDR1 MNHEY and CDR2 SVGAGI. V lost 6 bases and J 2 bases, leaving 13 bases between the germline ends. The CDR3 has 15 amino acids. The CDR3 nucleotides read TGTGCCAGCAGGACTGGGGGCCTTAACACCGGGGAGCTGTTTTTT. It codes for CASRTGGLNTGELFF.

The gene calls are TRBV7-2 and TRBJ2-5, with D maybe TRBD2 (5 bases). From germline, CDR1 is SGHTA and CDR2 FQGNSA. V was clipped by 7 bases and J by 0 bases, with 12 bases between them. This CDR3 spans 14 amino acids. CDR3 loop: CASTRRADQETQYF. In DNA form, the CDR3 reads TGTGCCAGCACCCGGCGGGCAGACCAAGAGACCCAGTACTTC.

A word on this clone: Other DNA variants within this sample encode the same CDR3. V usage is TRBV5-1 and J usage is TRBJ2-7; 13 positions match TRBD2. The CDR3 consists of 16 residues. V lost 5 bases and J lost 0; bases outside the gene matches: 5. Germline V lookup: CDR1 SGHRS, CDR2 YFSETQ. The CDR3 DNA is TGCGCCAGCAGTTGGGGACTAGCGGGAATCTCCTACGAGCAGTACTTC. It encodes CASSWGLAGISYEQYF.

The chain has TRBV6-2 or TRBV6-3 and TRBJ2-3; 10 bases map to TRBD2. Germline loops: CDR1 MNHEY, CDR2 SVGEGT. V gave up 2 bases and J gave up 4 bases; unmatched junction bases: 9. The CDR3 covers 17 residues. This chain's CDR3 is CASSYRPSGRGADTQYF. DNA of the CDR3: TGTGCCAGCAGTTACCGTCCTAGCGGGAGAGGGGCAGATACGCAGTATTTT.

This sequence joins TRBV7-3 and TRBJ2-3; D gene unclear. The CDR3 consists of 13 residues. CDR1 and CDR2 (germline): SGHTA, FQGTGA. V lost 5 bases to trimming and J lost 4 bases, with 10 bases between them. The DNA for the CDR3 is TGTGCCAGCAGCCCAACGGGTCCAGATACGCAGTATTTT. This codes for CASSPTGPDTQYF.

This clone appeared a few times. The chain links TRBV2 to TRBJ2-7; TRBD2 agrees at 9 bases. Trimming took 6 bases from V and 0 from J; bases not matched to a gene: 9. CDR1 and CDR2 from the germline V gene are SNHLY and FYNNEI. CDR3 length equals 16 residues. Written as DNA, the CDR3 is TGTGCCAGCAGCTATGGCGGGGGGGCGAGCTCCTACGAGCAGTACTTC. This gives the protein CASSYGGGASSYEQYF.

V gene TRBV6-5 combines with J gene TRBJ1-3; 12 nucleotides align to TRBD1. The V gene end was trimmed by 7 bases and the J gene end by 8 bases; junction bases not matched to a gene: 9. The CDR3 covers 15 residues. Germline values: CDR1 MNHEY, CDR2 SVGAGI. DNA for the CDR3: TGTGCCAGCACCCCCAGGGGACAGGGGGCGCACACCATATATTTT. As protein: CASTPRGQGAHTIYF.

The chain is built from TRBV11-2 and TRBJ2-1; 9 nucleotides line up with TRBD2. V lost 1 base, J lost 7 bases, and 8 bases stayed unmatched. This CDR3 has 16 amino acids. CDR1 SGHAT and CDR2 FQNNGV come from the germline V gene. CDR3 DNA sequence: TGTGCCAGCAGCTTAGCGGTTAGCGGGAGTAAAAATGAGCAGTTCTTC. Its protein product is CASSLAVSGSKNEQFF.

The chain links TRBV6-2 or TRBV6-3 to TRBJ2-7; TRBD1 agrees at 7 bases. V gave up 2 bases and J gave up 5 bases; unmatched junction bases: 15. The CDR3 extends over 17 amino acids. CDR1 and CDR2 from the germline V gene are MNHEY and SVGEGT. The CDR3 loop is CASSYRDRDLLGDEQYF. CDR3 nucleotides: TGTGCCAGCAGTTACCGAGACAGGGACCTTTTAGGCGACGAGCAGTACTTC.

This clone is a singleton in its sample. The chain uses TRBV19 and TRBJ1-5; D is possibly TRBD1 (6 bases). This CDR3 is built from 14 residues. CDR1 LNHDA and CDR2 SQIVND come from the germline V gene (reference sequence). Trimming removed 6 bases from V and 9 bases from J, with 18 bases in between. DNA for the CDR3: TGTGCCAGTAGCAGAGGACAGACAACGGGGCCCCAGCATTTT. Translated: CASSRGQTTGPQHF.

The V call is TRBV7-3, the J call TRBJ2-1, with 14 nucleotides matching TRBD2. The V gene's germline CDR1 is SGHTA and CDR2 FQGTGA. The trim removed 6 bases at V and 7 bases at J, leaving 5 bases unmatched. This CDR3 contains 15 residues. The DNA of the CDR3 is TGTGCCAGCAGTAGACTAGCGGGAGGGCCGAATGAGCAGTTCTTC. Protein sequence: CASSRLAGGPNEQFF.

The rearrangement links TRBV7-8 to TRBJ2-7, with TRBD2 as a possible D gene (7 bases). Germline-derived CDR1 and CDR2 are SGHVS and FQNEAQ. The CDR3 length is 12 residues. Trimming cost V 6 bases and J 7 bases, with 13 bases left between them. CDR3 nucleotides: TGTGCCAGCAGTCTAGGGGGGGAAGAGCAGTACTTC. Its translation is CASSLGGEEQYF.

The V gene is TRBV3-1 (or the pseudogene TRBV3-2), the J gene TRBJ1-1, with a weak D call TRBD1 (5 bases). The CDR3 spans 16 residues. V was clipped by 1 base and J by 0 bases, with 12 bases between them. Per germline, CDR1 LGHDT and CDR2 YNNKEL (reference sequence). This chain's CDR3 is CASSQGTGWMNTEAFF. CDR3 nucleotide sequence: TGTGCCAGCAGCCAAGGAACAGGCTGGATGAACACTGAAGCTTTCTTT.

This chain connects TRBV18 to TRBJ2-7; D call uncertain. Trimming removed 3 bases from V and 0 bases from J, with 3 bases in between. Germline loops: CDR1 KGHSH, CDR2 LQKENI. This CDR3 contains 12 residues. The CDR3: CASSPLSYEQYF. CDR3 DNA: TGTGCCAGCTCACCTCTCTCCTACGAGCAGTACTTC.

This rearrangement joins TRBV5-6 to TRBJ1-3; D may be TRBD1 (6 bases). V lost 0 bases and J lost 2, with 12 bases in between. CDR1 is SGHDT and CDR2 is YYEEEE in the germline V gene. CDR3 length equals 16 residues. The CDR3 nucleotides are TGTGCCAGCAGCTTGGCCCCCGACAGGACTGGAAACACCATATATTTT. It codes for CASSLAPDRTGNTIYF.

The V and J genes are TRBV4-2 and TRBJ1-3, with D perhaps TRBD1 (5 bases). V was clipped by 4 bases and J by 4 bases, with 14 bases between them. The length of the CDR3 is 15 residues. The germline V gene encodes CDR1 LGHNA and CDR2 YNFKEQ. The DNA for the CDR3 is TGTGCCAGCAGCCTGTCAAGCGGGACGGGAAACACCATATATTTT. Residues: CASSLSSGTGNTIYF.